Reported below is one TCR beta chain. The antigen it recognizes is unknown. No base quality values were provided; no much bigger clone lies one nucleotide off. Taken from the germline V gene, the CDR1 and CDR2 loops are LGHNA and YSLEER. Including cysteine and phenylalanine, the CDR3 has 14 amino acids. Only the CDR3 DNA is retained, 42 bases long and in frame from the first base. Trimming leaves V shorter by 4 bases and J shorter by 1 base, with the junction holding 3 bases beyond the gene matches. This entry is derived from a study of shared T cell receptors in the human thymus (dated by TCRdb to the early 2020s). Some background on the complete study: The study examined how self-reactive, shared T-cell receptor alpha chains are generated in the human thymus.

Library creation used the immunoSEQ multiplex PCR assay. The table comes from immuneACCESS by way of TCRdb, which keeps in-frame sequences with V and J called. Part of the clones is missing from these tables; in studies checked, under half for an unresolved V gene and the rest for unknown reasons. Across this sample there are 500,000 to 850,000 clones, with around 87% seen only once. Roughly 0.0087% of the sample goes to the ten largest clones. This sample also appeared in a second study, on human thymus T cells. The second study's paper adds: The donors were immunologically healthy infants in Finland who had open corrective cardiac surgery for congenital heart defects. The thymus tissue came from surgical resects taken out during corrective cardiac surgery. Usage of V and J gene segments appeared to be biased in both the thymic and the peripheral blood repertoires. The related research reported highly overlapping thymic TCR repertoires among unrelated individuals. TCR alpha and beta repertoires from seven to nine infant thymus samples and four related peripheral blood samples were characterized in the study. Donor ages ranging from about 6 to 244 days were recorded, and several male and a couple of female infants were included in the cohort. After being mechanically released from the tissue, thymocytes were kept at -70 degrees C in pellets of about 8.5-32 million cells. Genomic DNA was extracted from frozen cell pellets with a QIAsymphony instrument. TCRB and TCRAD loci were amplified from a standardized quantity of quality-controlled genomic DNA using the immunoSEQ multiplex PCR assay. The amplicons covered the V(D)J region and were long enough to include the CDR3 and to identify the V and J genes. Through the commercial immunoSEQ service, the amplicons were sequenced on an Illumina platform. Corrections for primer bias and sequencing errors followed previously described methods, while TCRAD and TCRB definitions were based on the IMGT database. immunoSEQ Analyzer 3.0 and VDJTools were used for repertoire analysis, which covered basic statistics, V/J segment usage, diversity estimates, rarefaction and pairwise overlap. To estimate diversity, the Chao1, ChaoE, Efron-Thisted, Shannon and inverse Simpson indices were applied, and diversity was also estimated on datasets down-sampled to the smallest sample. Repertoire overlap was assessed by strict matching of CDR3 nucleotide sequence, V gene and J gene, and clustering was done by Jaccard-based multidimensional scaling. Thymus samples yielded on average around 850,000 unique TCRB clonotypes, compared with 75,000 to 85,000 from blood samples.

Source material: thymocytes. The chain couples TRBV4-3 to TRBJ2-7, with 8 bases in between that match TRBD1. The sequence was collected from a boy in the first two years of life with a congenital heart defect. Donor details come from another sample of the same person, matched by shared clones. The DNA sequence is given as TGCGCCAGCAGCCGGACAGGGAGGTCCTACGAGCAGTACTTC. Its coded protein is CASSRTGRSYEQYF.